One sample yielded the 30 T cell receptor beta chains listed below, sequenced in a study of control samples from healthy donors and cancer patients. Profiling relied on immunoSEQ multiplex PCR, and the TCRdb table lists in-frame clones only, not all of them. The table lists 200,000 to 250,000 clones, 85% to 95% of them singletons. Sequencing was performed on blood. Source of these receptors: a man aged 45-60 years in good health.

This clone appeared a single time. This chain links TRBV6-5 with TRBJ2-7; D possibly corresponds to TRBD1 (5 bases). Germline V gene data show CDR1 as MNHEY and CDR2 as SVGAGI. The V end was cut by 0 bases, the J end by 0 bases, with 6 bases between. This CDR3 spans 14 amino acids. The CDR3 is CASSYSGASYEQYF. In DNA, the CDR3 is TGTGCCAGCAGTTACTCTGGGGCCTCCTACGAGCAGTACTTC.

V gene TRBV7-9 combines with J gene TRBJ2-1; no reliable D call. Germline V gene sequence: CDR1 SEHNR, CDR2 FQNEAQ (reference sequence). The CDR3 runs 16 residues. Trimming took 0 bases from V and 0 from J, leaving 9 bases between them. CDR3 DNA: TGTGCCAGCAGCTTAGCTCCCAGGCGCTCCTACAATGAGCAGTTCTTC. Its translation: CASSLAPRRSYNEQFF.

This chain connects TRBV10-1 to TRBJ2-1; 11 bases agree with TRBD2. The CDR3 covers 15 residues. Germline lookup yields CDR1 WNHNN and CDR2 SYGVQD (reference sequence). Trimming took 4 bases from V and 4 from J; bases not matched to a gene: 3. Written as DNA, the CDR3 is TGCGCCAGCAGTGCCCTAGCGGGGGGTTACAATGAGCAGTTCTTC. Translated, it gives CASSALAGGYNEQFF.

The J gene is TRBJ2-7, the V gene TRBV4-1, with D unclear. Per the germline V gene, CDR1 is MGHRA and CDR2 is YSYEKL. Trimming pared 0 bases from V and 0 bases from J, leaving 12 bases between. The CDR3 runs to 16 residues. CDR3 DNA sequence: TGCGCCAGCAGCCAAGAGGGCCGTAATAGCTCCTACGAGCAGTACGTC. This codes for CASSQEGRNSSYEQYV.

The chain's CDR3 is CASSLGQQYQPQHF. In nucleotides, the CDR3 is TGTGCCAGCAGCTTGGGACAGCAGTATCAGCCCCAGCATTTT. J is TRBJ1-5 and V is TRBV7-8, with 7 nucleotides matching TRBD1. The germline gives CDR1 SGHVS, CDR2 FQNEAQ. J was trimmed by 5 bases and V by 3 bases; bases with no gene match: 4. This CDR3 contains 14 residues. Using reference TRBV7-8 and TRBJ1-5 for the parts outside the CDR3, the full variable domain is GAGVSQSPRYKVAKRGQDVALRCDPISGHVSLFWYQQALGQGPEFLTYFQNEAQLDKSGLPSDRFFAERPEGSVSTLKIQRTQQEDSAVYLCASSLGQQYQPQHFGDGTRLSIL.

The rearrangement links TRBV2 to TRBJ1-5; 10 bases map to TRBD1. The CDR3 spans 15 residues. Germline-derived CDR1 and CDR2 are SNHLY and FYNNEI. J was trimmed by 3 bases and V by 5 bases; bases with no gene match: 4. In nucleotides, the CDR3 is TGTGCCAGCAGTAGGACAGGGGGAGACAATCAGCCCCAGCATTTT. Translating gives CASSRTGGDNQPQHF.

V and J are TRBV5-4 and TRBJ2-1; TRBD1 matches at 9 bases. The germline V gene encodes CDR1 SGHNT and CDR2 YYREEE (reference sequence). The CDR3 runs 16 residues. Losses at the gene ends were 6 bases for V and 8 bases for J; bases not matched to a gene: 15. The CDR3 bases are TGTGCCAGCAACGAGAGGCTGGGACAGGGTGGCGATGAGCAGTTCTTC. This translates into CASNERLGQGGDEQFF.

The chain joins TRBV12-3 or TRBV12-4 to TRBJ1-6; TRBD1 agrees at 8 bases. V lost 6 bases, J lost 10 bases, and 5 bases stayed unmatched. CDR3 size: 13 residues. The CDR3 coding sequence is TGTGCCAGCAGGGACAGGGCCGGGTCACCCCTCCACTTT. Translation gives CASRDRAGSPLHF.

This clone occurred once. V is TRBV6-1 and J is TRBJ1-3, with D hard to call. Germline-derived CDR1 and CDR2 are MNHNS and SASEGT. The CDR3 spans 15 residues. V was cut by 2 bases and J by 4 bases, with 12 bases left in between. CDR3: CASSESTEGGNTIYF. The CDR3 DNA sequence: TGTGCCAGCAGTGAAAGTACGGAGGGAGGAAACACCATATATTTT.

V is TRBV10-3 and J is TRBJ2-1, with 12 bases lining up with TRBD1. J was trimmed by 9 bases and V by 3 bases; bases with no gene match: 6. The germline V gene encodes CDR1 ENHRY and CDR2 SYGVKD. This CDR3 comprises 15 residues. The CDR3 DNA is TGTGCCATCAGTGAAGTGGGACAGGGGGCCAGTGAGCAGTTCTTC. This encodes CAISEVGQGASEQFF.

Of note for this clone: Other DNA sequences in the sample encode the same CDR3. The rearrangement links TRBV5-1 to TRBJ1-5; 7 bases are shared with TRBD1. The germline V gene encodes CDR1 SGHRS and CDR2 YFSETQ. V lost 4 bases and J lost 2; bases outside the gene matches: 6. The CDR3 extends over 15 amino acids. The CDR3 reads CASSPGTVGNQPQHF. In nucleotides, the CDR3 is TGCGCCAGCAGCCCGGGGACAGTGGGCAATCAGCCCCAGCATTTT.

The sample holds a few counts of this clone. The chain combines TRBV5-6 with TRBJ1-1, with D hard to call. V lost 2 bases to trimming and J lost 3 bases, with 8 bases between them. This CDR3 has 13 residues. Germline V gene lookup returns CDR1 SGHDT and CDR2 YYEEEE. CDR3 nucleotides: TGTGCCAGCAGCTTAATTGTGGACACTGAAGCTTTCTTT. It specifies CASSLIVDTEAFF. Full variable domain (missing parts from reference TRBV5-6 and TRBJ1-1): DAGVTQSPTHLIKTRGQQVTLRCSPKSGHDTVSWYQQALGQGPQFIFQYYEEEERQRGNFPDRFSGHQFPNYSSELNVNALLLGDSALYLCASSLIVDTEAFFGQGTRLTVV.

V gene TRBV5-1 combines with J gene TRBJ2-7; 9 nucleotides align to TRBD2. After removal of 4 bases from V and 6 bases from J, the junction contained 8 bases not matched to a gene. Germline V CDR1 and CDR2: SGHRS, YFSETQ. This CDR3 has 14 residues. CDR3: CASSPRGRGGEQYV. DNA for the CDR3: TGCGCCAGCAGCCCCCGGGGGCGGGGGGGCGAGCAGTACGTC.

This clone has just one count. The gene calls are TRBV3-1 (or the pseudogene TRBV3-2) and TRBJ2-3, with 10 positions matching TRBD2. V trimming: 3 bases; J trimming: 14 bases; junction bases outside the gene matches: 8. CDR3 size: 13 residues. CDR1 and CDR2 (germline): LGHDT, YNNKEL (reference sequence). CDR3 region: CASSQESGGEVYF. The DNA of the CDR3 is TGTGCCAGCAGCCAGGAAAGCGGGGGGGAGGTGTATTTT.

This clone was found a few times. This chain uses TRBV18 with TRBJ2-3; D is possibly TRBD1 (5 bases). The V and J ends lost 0 bases and 1 base respectively, with 8 bases between them. This CDR3 contains 15 residues. The germline CDR1 and CDR2 sequences are KGHSH and LQKENI. The CDR3 loop reads CASSPPSQGTDTQYF. CDR3 DNA: TGTGCCAGCTCACCACCCTCACAGGGCACAGATACGCAGTATTTT.

The gene calls are TRBV29-1 and TRBJ1-4; 7 nucleotides align to TRBD1. The CDR3 has 14 residues. With V trimmed by 4 bases and J by 4 bases, 6 bases remained unmatched. CDR1 SQVTM and CDR2 ANQGSEA come from the germline V gene. In DNA, the CDR3 is TGCAGCGTTGCGGAGACAGGGAATAATGAAAAACTGTTTTTT. Amino acid sequence: CSVAETGNNEKLFF.

The chain combines TRBV9 with TRBJ2-2; D is possibly TRBD2 (6 bases). This CDR3 is 15 amino acids long. The V end was cut by 4 bases, the J end by 4 bases, with 14 bases between. From germline, CDR1 is SGDLS and CDR2 YYNGEE. The CDR3: CASSHETGGTGELFF. The CDR3 DNA reads TGTGCCAGCAGCCATGAGACCGGGGGCACCGGGGAGCTGTTTTTT.

The rearrangement joins TRBV9 to TRBJ1-6; possible D gene TRBD1, 6 bases. V lost 0 bases and J 7 bases, leaving 8 bases between the germline ends. This CDR3 comprises 14 residues. Germline V gene lookup returns CDR1 SGDLS and CDR2 YYNGEE. DNA of the CDR3: TGTGCCAGCAGCGTAGGGGGGGCCAATTCACCCCTCCACTTT. This translates into CASSVGGANSPLHF.

The J gene is TRBJ1-5, the V gene TRBV10-2; tentative D call: TRBD1 (5 bases). The CDR3 covers 13 residues. CDR1 and CDR2 from the germline V gene are WSHSY and SAAADI. Trimming pared 10 bases from V and 0 bases from J, leaving 10 bases between. The CDR3 DNA sequence: TGCGCCACCAGGGAGAATAGCAATCAGCCCCAGCATTTT. Residues: CATRENSNQPQHF.

This chain connects TRBV9 to TRBJ1-5; a possible D gene is TRBD1 (5 bases). Germline values: CDR1 SGDLS, CDR2 YYNGEE. Trimming cost V 2 bases and J 0 bases, with 9 bases left between them. This CDR3 is built from 15 residues. This CDR3 is CASSVSDSSNQPQHF. In DNA form, the CDR3 reads TGTGCCAGCAGCGTTAGTGACAGTAGCAATCAGCCCCAGCATTTT.

This chain connects TRBV19 to TRBJ1-2, with D unresolved. The germline V gene has CDR1 LNHDA and CDR2 SQIVND (reference sequence). The CDR3 covers 15 residues. The V gene lost 3 bases and the J gene lost 7 bases, with 18 bases spanning the gap. CDR3 coding DNA: TGTGCCAGTAGTATGATGGAGACGCCACAGCGTGGCTACACCTTC. The encoded protein is CASSMMETPQRGYTF.

The chain has TRBV3-1 (or the pseudogene TRBV3-2) and TRBJ2-5, with D perhaps matching TRBD1 (5 bases). Germline V CDR1 and CDR2: LGHDT, YNNKEL (reference sequence). Trimming shortened V by 4 bases and J by 5 bases, and 8 bases separated the two germline ends. The CDR3 loop spans 12 amino acids. The CDR3 sequence is CASSRGWETQYF. CDR3 sequence (DNA): TGTGCCAGCAGCCGGGGCTGGGAGACCCAGTACTTC.

The chain recombines TRBV28 with TRBJ2-7; TRBD1 is a possible D gene (6 bases). The CDR3 sequence is 14 residues long. With 3 bases removed from V and 0 bases from J, the gap between germline ends came to 9 bases. Germline assignment: CDR1 MDHEN and CDR2 SYDVKM. CDR3 in DNA: TGTGCCAGCAGTTTCGGGACACCCTCCTACGAGCAGTACTTC. This gives the protein CASSFGTPSYEQYF.

The CDR3 reads CASSFTGAGRTEAFF. The CDR3 nucleotides are TGTGCCAGCAGCTTCACCGGGGCAGGTCGTACTGAAGCTTTCTTT. This chain connects TRBV13 to TRBJ1-1; D might be TRBD1 (5 bases). Trimming cost V 3 bases and J 5 bases, with 16 bases left between them. This CDR3 spans 15 amino acids. Germline CDR1 reads PRHDT; CDR2 reads FYEKMQ (reference sequence). Full variable domain (remainder filled in from reference TRBV13 and TRBJ1-1): AAGVIQSPRHLIKEKRETATLKCYPIPRHDTVYWYQQGPGQDPQFLISFYEKMQSDKGSIPDRFSAQQFSDYHSELNMSSLELGDSALYFCASSFTGAGRTEAFFGQGTRLTVV.

J is TRBJ1-6 and V is TRBV2; TRBD1 is a possible D gene (5 bases). This CDR3 has 15 residues. Trimming left V 8 bases short and J 6 bases short, with 17 bases between. The germline V gene has CDR1 SNHLY and CDR2 FYNNEI. For the CDR3, the DNA is TGTGCCAGCCACCCCCCGGAGGGGCCTAATTCACCCCTCCACTTT. Translating gives CASHPPEGPNSPLHF.

This chain uses TRBV5-1 with TRBJ2-7; 12 nucleotides align to TRBD2. Germline values: CDR1 SGHRS, CDR2 YFSETQ. The CDR3 has 15 amino acids. Trimming removed 4 bases from V and 3 bases from J; junction bases left unmatched: 5. CDR3: CASSPGLAGLYEQYV. In DNA, the CDR3 is TGCGCCAGCAGCCCGGGACTAGCGGGTCTCTACGAGCAGTACGTC.

This clone was detected only a few times. The gene calls are TRBV7-6 and TRBJ2-7, with 9 positions matching TRBD1. With 5 bases clipped from V and 6 bases from J, the junction kept 11 bases outside the gene matches. CDR1 and CDR2 (germline): SGHVS, FNYEAQ. The CDR3 has 15 amino acids. In nucleotides, the CDR3 is TGTGCCAGCAGCCCCCCCGGGACAGGGACAAGCGAGCAGTACTTC. The encoded protein is CASSPPGTGTSEQYF. Drawing the rest from reference TRBV7-6 and TRBJ2-7, the complete variable domain is GAGVSQSPRYKVTKRGQDVALRCDPISGHVSLYWYRQALGQGPEFLTYFNYEAQQDKSGLPNDRFSAERPEGSISTLTIQRTEQRDSAMYRCASSPPGTGTSEQYFGPGTRLTVT.

The rearrangement joins TRBV4-1 to TRBJ2-7; 10 positions match TRBD1. J gave up 3 bases and V 4 bases, and 3 bases lay outside the gene matches. The germline V gene has CDR1 MGHRA and CDR2 YSYEKL. The CDR3 spans 14 residues. The CDR3 loop reads CASSRGQGDYEQYF. The CDR3, as DNA: TGCGCCAGCAGCCGCGGACAGGGGGACTACGAGCAGTACTTC.

The CDR3 DNA reads as TGTGCCAGCAGCGCCGCTGGGCTGTCAAGAGAAAAACTGTTTTTT. Protein product: CASSAAGLSREKLFF. The chain combines TRBV9 with TRBJ1-4; no firm D call. The CDR3 runs to 15 residues. V was shortened by 3 bases and J by 8 bases, with 17 bases between the two germline ends. Germline V gene lookup returns CDR1 SGDLS and CDR2 YYNGEE. The full variable domain, completed using reference TRBV9 and TRBJ1-4, is DSGVTQTPKHLITATGQRVTLRCSPRSGDLSVYWYQQSLDQGLQFLIQYYNGEERAKGNILERFSAQQFPDLHSELNLSSLELGDSALYFCASSAAGLSREKLFFGSGTQLSVL.

The rearrangement joins TRBV6-5 to TRBJ1-3; 11 nucleotides line up with TRBD1. CDR1 MNHEY and CDR2 SVGAGI come from the germline V gene. The CDR3 sequence is 14 residues long. The ends lost 2 bases at V and 8 bases at J; junction bases unmatched: 2. CDR3 sequence reads: CASSYRDRGDTIYF. The CDR3 region has the DNA TGTGCCAGCAGTTACCGGGACAGGGGGGACACCATATATTTT.